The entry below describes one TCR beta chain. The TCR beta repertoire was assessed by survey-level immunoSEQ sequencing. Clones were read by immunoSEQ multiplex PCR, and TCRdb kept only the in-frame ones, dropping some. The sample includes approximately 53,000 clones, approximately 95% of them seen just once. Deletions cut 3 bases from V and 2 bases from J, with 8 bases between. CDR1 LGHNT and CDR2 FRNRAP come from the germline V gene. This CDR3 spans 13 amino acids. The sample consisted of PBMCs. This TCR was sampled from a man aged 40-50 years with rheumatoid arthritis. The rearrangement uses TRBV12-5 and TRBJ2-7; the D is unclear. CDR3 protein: CASGFAVPYEQYF. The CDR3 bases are TGTGCTAGTGGTTTCGCTGTGCCCTACGAGCAGTACTTC.